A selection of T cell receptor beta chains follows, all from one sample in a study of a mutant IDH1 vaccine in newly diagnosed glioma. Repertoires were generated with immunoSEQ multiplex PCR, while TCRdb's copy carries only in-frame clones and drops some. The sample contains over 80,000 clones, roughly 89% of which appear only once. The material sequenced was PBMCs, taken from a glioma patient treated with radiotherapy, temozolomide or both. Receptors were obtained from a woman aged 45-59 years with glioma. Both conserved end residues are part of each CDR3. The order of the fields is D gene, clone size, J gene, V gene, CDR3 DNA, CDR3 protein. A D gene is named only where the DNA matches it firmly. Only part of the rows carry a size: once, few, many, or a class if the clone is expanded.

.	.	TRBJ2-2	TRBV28	TGTGCCAGCCAAGTCTCGGGCCTATTGAACACCGGGGAGCTGTTTTTT	CASQVSGLLNTGELFF
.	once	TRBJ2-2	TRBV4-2	TGTGCCAGCAGCCAGGGTAGGAGCACCGGGGAGCTGTTTTTT	CASSQGRSTGELFF
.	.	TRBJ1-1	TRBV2	TGTGCCAGCAGCGTACAGGGTATTGGCACTGAAGCTTTCTTT	CASSVQGIGTEAFF
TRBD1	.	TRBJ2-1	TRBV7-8	TGTGCCAGCAGCTTAGTGGGACAGCCCTTATACAATGAGCAGTTCTTC	CASSLVGQPLYNEQFF
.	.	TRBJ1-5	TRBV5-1	TGCGCCAGCAGCTCCGGGGCCCCGGGAGAGCCCCAGCATTTT	CASSSGAPGEPQHF
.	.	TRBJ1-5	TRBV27	TGTGCCAGCAGCCCCGGACAGCTTAATCAGCCCCAGCATTTT	CASSPGQLNQPQHF
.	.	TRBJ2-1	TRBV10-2	TGCGCCAGCAGTGAGTCGAACCAGGACACGGCTTACAATGAGCAGTTCTTC	CASSESNQDTAYNEQFF
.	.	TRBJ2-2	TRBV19	TGTGCCAGTAGTATAGATAATTTTGCTGGGCAGAACACCGGGGAGCTGTTTTTT	CASSIDNFAGQNTGELFF
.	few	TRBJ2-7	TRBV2	TGTGCCAGCAGTGGCTACGAGCAGTACTTC	CASSGYEQYF
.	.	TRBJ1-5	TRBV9	TGTGCCAGCAGCGTAGCGGGGGCGGGTCAGCCCCAGCATTTT	CASSVAGAGQPQHF
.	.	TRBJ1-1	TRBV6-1	TGTGCCAGCACCAGTTTGGGGGTGAACACTGAAGCTTTCTTT	CASTSLGVNTEAFF
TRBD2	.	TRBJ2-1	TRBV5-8	TGTGCCAGCAGCCCACTAGCGGGAGGGCCGGGTGAGCAGTTCTTC	CASSPLAGGPGEQFF
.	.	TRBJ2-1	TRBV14	TGTGCCAGCAGCCAAGACCTTTGGAGGGAGAGGATCTTC	CASSQDLWRERIF
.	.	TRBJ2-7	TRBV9	TGTGCCAGCAGCGTAGCGTCCAGCCAGGGCGAGCAGTACTTC	CASSVASSQGEQYF
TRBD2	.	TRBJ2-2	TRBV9	TGTGCCAGCAGCGCGGTGGGACTAGCGGGTTTAGCCGGGGAGCTGTTTTTT	CASSAVGLAGLAGELFF
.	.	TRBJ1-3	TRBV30	TGTGCCTGGAGTAACCCCTCCGGGGGGTTCGGAAACACCATATATTTT	CAWSNPSGGFGNTIYF
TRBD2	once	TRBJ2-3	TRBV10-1	TGCGCCAGCAGTGAAGGGACTAGGATAGATACGCAGTATTTT	CASSEGTRIDTQYF
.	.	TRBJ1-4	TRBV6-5	TGTGCCAGCAAGCGGGGAGGGGATAATGAAAAACTGTTTTTT	CASKRGGDNEKLFF
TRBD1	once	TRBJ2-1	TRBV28	TGTGCCAGCAGCAATGGACAGGGGGTCTGGGGTGAGCAGTTCTTC	CASSNGQGVWGEQFF
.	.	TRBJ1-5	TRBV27	TGTGCCAGCAGTTTAGGGGGGCGAGGCAATCAGCCCCAGCATTTT	CASSLGGRGNQPQHF
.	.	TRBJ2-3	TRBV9	TGTGCCAGCAGCGTAGTGAGCACAGATACGCAGTATTTT	CASSVVSTDTQYF
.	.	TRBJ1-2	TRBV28	TGTGCCAGCAGTTTAGGGTCGAGATGGTATGGCTACACCTTC	CASSLGSRWYGYTF
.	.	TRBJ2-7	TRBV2	TGTGCCAGCAGTGAAGCGGGGAGGGGGTTGGACGAGCAGTACTTC	CASSEAGRGLDEQYF
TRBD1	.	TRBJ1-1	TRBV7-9	TGTGCCAGCAGCCGCCTTCAGGGGGCGGACACTGAAGCTTTCTTT	CASSRLQGADTEAFF
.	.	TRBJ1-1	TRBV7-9	TGTGCCAGCAGCTCCCCTGGGCAGGAGGGGAACACTGAAGCTTTCTTT	CASSSPGQEGNTEAFF
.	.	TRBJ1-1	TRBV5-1	TGCGCCAGCAGCTTGGATGGCAGCGGAATTATGAACACTGAAGCTTTCTTT	CASSLDGSGIMNTEAFF
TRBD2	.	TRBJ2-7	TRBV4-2	TGTGCCAGCAGCCTGACCACAAACCCGGCGACAGGCCCTAGCGGGAGAACCTACGAGCAGTACTTC	CASSLTTNPATGPSGRTYEQYF
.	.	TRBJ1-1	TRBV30	TGTGCCTGGGAACTGGGGTATGGCACTGAAGCTTTCTTT	CAWELGYGTEAFF
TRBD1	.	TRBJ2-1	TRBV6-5	TGTGCCACCAAGGGGGACAGCAGGAATGAGCAGTTCTTC	CATKGDSRNEQFF
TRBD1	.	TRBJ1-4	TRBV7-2	TGTGCCAGCAGCTCAGGTGGGGGAGACAGGGGGCGGAATAATGAAAAACTGTTTTTT	CASSSGGGDRGRNNEKLFF
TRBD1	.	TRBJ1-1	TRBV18	TGTGCCAGCTCACCGACAGGGGGCAACACTGAAGCTTTCTTT	CASSPTGGNTEAFF
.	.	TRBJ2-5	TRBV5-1	TGCGCCAGCAGCTTGGGGGGGGCCCAACAAGAGACCCAGTACTTC	CASSLGGAQQETQYF
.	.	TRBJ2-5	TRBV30	TGTGCCTGGAGTTGGTGGGGCGCGAAGACCCAGTACTTC	CAWSWWGAKTQYF
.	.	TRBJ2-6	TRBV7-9	TGTGCCAGCAGGCGGGACAGCTACTCTGGGGCCAACGTCCTGACTTTC	CASRRDSYSGANVLTF
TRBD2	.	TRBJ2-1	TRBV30	TGTGCCTGGAGCCATGTAGCGGGAGGGCCGAATGAGCAGTTCTTC	CAWSHVAGGPNEQFF
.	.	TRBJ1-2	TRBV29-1	TGCAGCGTCCTCACCCTTCCGGAGGCGCGGCTGTGTGGCTATGGCTACACCTTC	CSVLTLPEARLCGYGYTF
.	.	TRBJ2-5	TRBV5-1	TGCGCCAGCAGCCCCGTGGGGGGGACCCAGTACTTC	CASSPVGGTQYF
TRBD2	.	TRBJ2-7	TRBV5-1	TGCGCCAGCAGCACCTGGACTAGCGGGAGATACGAGCAGTACTTC	CASSTWTSGRYEQYF
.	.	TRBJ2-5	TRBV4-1	TGCGCCAGCAGCCAAGACTCGAGGCCTTTATACTTC	CASSQDSRPLYF
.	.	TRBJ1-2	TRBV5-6	TGTGCCAGCAGCTCCGGGACGGTCTATGGCTACACCTTC	CASSSGTVYGYTF
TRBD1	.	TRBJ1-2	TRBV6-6	TGTGCCAGCAGTACCGACCCCGGGACAGCTCGTGGCTACACCTTC	CASSTDPGTARGYTF
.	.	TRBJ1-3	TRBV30	TGTGCCTCCACCGTGGGCTCTGGAAACACCATATATTTT	CASTVGSGNTIYF
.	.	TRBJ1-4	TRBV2	TGTGCCAGCAGTGGCCCGGGAGGGGGAATTGAAAAACTGTTTTTT	CASSGPGGGIEKLFF
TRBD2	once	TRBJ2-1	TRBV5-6	TGTGCCAGCAGCTCAAGGACTAGGATGAGTGAGCAGTTCTTC	CASSSRTRMSEQFF
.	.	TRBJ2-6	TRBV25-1	TGTGCCAGCAGTGAATTAGGGCTCTCTGGGGCCAACGTCCTGACTTTC	CASSELGLSGANVLTF
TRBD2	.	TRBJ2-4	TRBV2	TGTGCCAGCAGTGAAGCGACTAGCGGGAAAAACATTCAGTACTTC	CASSEATSGKNIQYF
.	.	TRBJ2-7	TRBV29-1	TGCAGCGTTGTCGCAGGGAAACACGAGCAGTACTTC	CSVVAGKHEQYF
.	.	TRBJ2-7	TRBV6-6	TGTGCCAGCACTACTGGGGGCTACGAGCAGTACTTC	CASTTGGYEQYF
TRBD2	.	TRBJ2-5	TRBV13	TGTGCCAGCAGCCTAACTAGCGGAGAAGAGACCCAGTACTTC	CASSLTSGEETQYF
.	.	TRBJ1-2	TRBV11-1	TGTGCCAGCAGCTTACAGGGGTCCTATGGCTACACCTTC	CASSLQGSYGYTF
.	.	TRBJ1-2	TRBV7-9	TGTGCCAGCAGCTTAGGCCAATCGTCTTACTATGGCTACACCTTC	CASSLGQSSYYGYTF
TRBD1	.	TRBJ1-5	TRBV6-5	TGTGCCAGCAGGGGACAGGGGGGCGGCAATCAGCCCCAGCATTTT	CASRGQGGGNQPQHF
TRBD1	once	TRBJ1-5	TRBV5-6	TGTGCCAGCAGCCTGTCGGGACAGGAGTACAATCAGCCCCAGCATTTT	CASSLSGQEYNQPQHF